This T cell receptor beta chain was found in a study of PD-1 blockade in classical Hodgkin lymphoma. Whole-study findings and limits: Exclusion was applied to patients who started nivolumab under 1 year after ASCT. With CD4+ cells, TCR diversity rose significantly by C4D1, but not with CD8+ cells.

The patients all showed relapse after autologous stem cell transplantation, while their brentuximab vedotin exposure varied. V trimming: 1 base; J trimming: 2 bases; junction bases outside the gene matches: 2. Germline V lookup: CDR1 SNHLY, CDR2 FYNNEI. The CDR3 covers 16 residues. Sequencing was performed with immunoSEQ multiplex PCR; in TCRdb, only in-frame clones are kept and a portion is missing. The table has under 70,000 clones, 88% seen once. On this clone itself: Its antigen is as yet unknown.

The sequenced sample was peripheral blood mononuclear cells (PBMCs), obtained at baseline. The J gene is TRBJ2-6, the V gene TRBV2, with 7 bases that match TRBD2. This TCR was sampled from a human donor with classical Hodgkin lymphoma. CDR3 sequence (DNA): TGTGCCAGCAGTGAAGTGGGAGGGGCTGGGGCCAACGTCCTGACTTTC. Encoded protein: CASSEVGGAGANVLTF.